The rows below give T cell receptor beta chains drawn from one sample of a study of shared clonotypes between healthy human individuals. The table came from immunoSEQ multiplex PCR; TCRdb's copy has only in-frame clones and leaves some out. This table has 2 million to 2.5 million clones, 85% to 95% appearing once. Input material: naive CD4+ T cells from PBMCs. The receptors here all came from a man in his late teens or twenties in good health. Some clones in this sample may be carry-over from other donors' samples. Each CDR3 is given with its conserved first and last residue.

CAWLGLDWSSEAFF	TRBV30	TRBJ1-1
CASSLAGTSVHEQFF	TRBV7-2	TRBJ2-1
CASSQQGTEAFF	TRBV28	TRBJ1-1
CASSPPGGAGRGHTDTQYF	TRBV5-1	TRBJ2-3
CATSRSSGLSYEQYF	TRBV15	TRBJ2-7
CASSLGTSGRAGWNTQYF	TRBV5-1	TRBJ2-3
CASRSGTVNTEAFF	TRBV28	TRBJ1-1
CASSIVGRFSGANVLTF	TRBV19	TRBJ2-6
CASNPGMNTEAFF	TRBV6-1	TRBJ1-1
CASSQVVGGASQYF	TRBV4-1	TRBJ2-5
CASRGRETGELFF	TRBV2	TRBJ2-2
CAWSGQVITDTQYF	TRBV30	TRBJ2-3
CASSPNRDYEQYF	TRBV5-1	TRBJ2-7
CASSSGGRADEQFF	TRBV28	TRBJ2-1
CASSLATGQAGELFF	TRBV5-1	TRBJ2-2
CASSLGGVSNEQFF	TRBV7-2	TRBJ2-1
CASSGAPPNYGYTF	TRBV25-1	TRBJ1-2
CASSLALGTGELFF	TRBV5-1	TRBJ2-2
CASSLDPGLEGYTF	TRBV7-2	TRBJ1-2
CASRRADTQYF	TRBV2	TRBJ2-3
CASSSGRGSETQYF	TRBV5-1	TRBJ2-5